This T cell receptor (beta chain) stems from a study of cytomegalovirus exposure and HLA in healthy donors. Whole-study context: Of all 400 or so donors who were genotyped, 75% to 85% belonged to the Caucasian-associated ancestry cluster. Study-level findings and limits: Analyzed later, most CMV-associated TCR beta chains appeared HLA-restricted.

Amplification used 60 Vbeta primers and 13 Jbeta primers. Profiled with immunoSEQ multiplex PCR; TCRdb holds only in-frame clones, not every one. The sample lists about 130,000 clones, about 82% occurring once. The V gene's germline CDR1 is LNHDA and CDR2 SQIVND (reference sequence). V lost 5 bases and J lost 0, with 7 bases in between. This CDR3 has 14 amino acids. Remarks on this clone: The antigen is undetermined.

This sequence originates from a boy aged 5-17 years in good health and CMV-seronegative. The chain has TRBV19 and TRBJ1-4; the D is unclear. Sequenced input: PBMCs. The CDR3 here is CASSSGATNEKLFF. CDR3 nucleotide sequence: TGTGCCAGTAGTTCGGGTGCAACTAATGAAAAACTGTTTTTT.